Shown below are 24 T cell receptor beta chains from a single sample sequenced in a study of human T cells and chemical hapten exposure (dated by TCRdb to about 2021). This sample's time point label indicates: patch test 3, about 24 weeks after DPC sensitization. In light of the paper, this sample's treatment or condition label describes: therapeutic diphenylcyclopropenone sensitization with weekly scalp DPC. The method was RACE. The instrument given in TCRdb is NextSeq 500. The public reads were reanalyzed by TCRdb: fastp trimming at Q25, MiXCR alignment, in-frame beta chains only. Merged by CDR3 protein, the rows form single entries marked with the most common genes and DNA. For this sample there are roughly 100,000 distinct CDR3 sequences; less than 45% appear just once. The top ten clones comprise approximately 3% of the sample. The material sequenced was whole blood, taken in connection with sensitization to the hapten diphenylcyclopropenone (DPC). The receptors here all came from a man in his forties with alopecia areata. Some clones in this sample may be carry-over from other donors' samples.

The CDR3 here is CSVDRVAGAGANVLTF. Here the CDR3 DNA reads TGCAGCGTTGACAGGGTAGCGGGAGCTGGGGCCAACGTCCTGACTTTC. This chain links TRBV29-1 with TRBJ2-6, with 9 bases identical to TRBD2. Germline V gives CDR1 SQVTM, CDR2 ANQGSEA. The length of the CDR3 is 16 residues. V was pared by 3 bases and J by 2 bases, with 5 bases of the junction left unmatched. Full variable domain (rest looked up from reference TRBV29-1 and TRBJ2-6): SAVISQKPSRDICQRGTSLTIQCQVDSQVTMMFWYRQQPGQSLTLIATANQGSEATYESGFVIDKFPISRPNLTFSTLTVSNMSPEDSSIYLCSVDRVAGAGANVLTFGAGSRLTVL.

The chain combines TRBV6-5 with TRBJ2-3, with D possibly matching TRBD1 (5 bases). V lost 2 bases and J lost 5, with 14 bases in between. Germline V gene lookup returns CDR1 MNHEY and CDR2 SVGAGI. The CDR3 totals 15 residues. The CDR3 nucleotides read TGTGCCAGCAGTTACAGGGGCTCCTCGGGAGATACGCAGTATTTT. Translation gives CASSYRGSSGDTQYF.

The J gene is TRBJ1-2, the V gene TRBV12-3 or TRBV12-4, with no clear D. V shed 3 bases and J shed 0 bases, with 8 bases lying between them. The length of the CDR3 is 14 residues. The chain's CDR3 is CASSFASANYGYTF. Here the CDR3 DNA reads TGTGCCAGCAGTTTTGCCTCAGCTAACTATGGCTACACCTTC.

The chain has TRBV12-3 or TRBV12-4 and TRBJ1-2; 9 nucleotides align to TRBD1. CDR3 size: 17 residues. V dropped 7 bases and J dropped 4; count of bases not matched to a gene: 16. In nucleotides, the CDR3 is TGTGCCAGCAAGACCGGGACAGGGAGACCCGTTCGCTATGGCTACACCTTC. Translating it yields CASKTGTGRPVRYGYTF.

This sequence joins TRBV7-2 and TRBJ2-3; TRBD2 aligns across 16 bases. CDR1 and CDR2 (germline): SGHTA, FQGNSA. The CDR3 has 17 residues. The trim removed 6 bases at V and 2 bases at J, leaving 5 bases unmatched. CDR3 bases: TGTGCCAGCAGTTCAGGGACTAGCGGGAGGGCCACAGATACGCAGTATTTT. Its translation is CASSSGTSGRATDTQYF.

This chain links TRBV5-1 with TRBJ2-7; 8 bases are a match to TRBD2. The CDR3 runs to 12 residues. CDR1 SGHRS and CDR2 YFSETQ come from the germline V gene. V lost 7 bases to trimming and J lost 4 bases; unmatched junction nucleotides: 4. CDR3 protein: CASSTGGYEQYF. The CDR3 DNA reads as TGCGCCAGCTCCACGGGGGGGTACGAGCAGTACTTC. Supplemented by reference TRBV5-1 and TRBJ2-7, the full variable domain reads KAGVTQTPRYLIKTRGQQVTLSCSPISGHRSVSWYQQTPGQGLQFLFEYFSETQRNKGNFPGRFSGRQFSNSRSEMNVSTLELGDSALYLCASSTGGYEQYFGPGTRLTVT.

This clonotype was recorded once. CDR3 amino acids: CASSAFRQGANEQFF. CDR3 sequence (DNA): TGTGCCAGTAGTGCCTTCAGACAGGGGGCGAATGAGCAGTTCTTC. The chain combines TRBV19 with TRBJ2-1; 10 bases map to TRBD1. There are 15 residues in the CDR3. V gave up 5 bases and J gave up 7 bases; unmatched junction bases: 8. Germline V gene sequence: CDR1 LNHDA, CDR2 SQIVND (reference sequence). Complete variable domain (other parts from reference TRBV19 and TRBJ2-1): DGGITQSPKYLFRKEGQNVTLSCEQNLNHDAMYWYRQDPGQGLRLIYYSQIVNDFQKGDIAEGYSVSREKKESFPLTVTSAQKNPTAFYLCASSAFRQGANEQFFGPGTRLTVL.

The chain is built from TRBV27 and TRBJ1-4, with D hard to call. This CDR3 contains 13 residues. Per germline, CDR1 MNHEY and CDR2 SMNVEV (reference sequence). With 7 bases removed from V and 11 bases from J, the gap between germline ends came to 17 bases. CDR3: CASIVLAPSKLFF. The DNA for the CDR3 is TGTGCCAGCATAGTCCTTGCCCCCTCTAAACTGTTTTTT.

The chain employs TRBV6-5 and TRBJ1-3; D perhaps matches TRBD1 (5 bases). Trimming shortened V by 0 bases and J by 0 bases, and 9 bases separated the two germline ends. Germline V gene sequence: CDR1 MNHEY, CDR2 SVGAGI. This CDR3 comprises 16 residues. CDR3 loop: CASSYSGASSGNTIYF. DNA for the CDR3: TGTGCCAGCAGTTACTCTGGGGCGAGCTCTGGAAACACCATATATTTT.

The chain has TRBV6-2 or TRBV6-3 and TRBJ2-7; TRBD1 agrees at 9 bases. The CDR3 sequence is 13 residues long. V lost 5 bases to trimming and J lost 6 bases; unmatched junction nucleotides: 5. Germline loops: CDR1 MNHEY, CDR2 SVGEGT. The CDR3 here is CASSTGTGTEQYV. CDR3 bases: TGTGCCAGCAGTACCGGGACAGGGACCGAGCAGTACGTC.

This clonotype was counted a few times. The rearrangement uses TRBV7-8 and TRBJ2-7, with 8 bases lining up with TRBD2. V shed 6 bases, J shed 4 bases, and the junction held 8 bases outside the gene matches. CDR3 length: 14 residues. Germline V gene lookup returns CDR1 SGHVS and CDR2 FQNEAQ. This chain's CDR3 is CASRPGGVRYEQYF. The CDR3 DNA sequence: TGTGCCAGCAGGCCCGGGGGGGTGAGGTACGAGCAGTACTTC.

This clonotype was detected a few times. The gene calls are TRBV3-1 and TRBJ1-1; 7 bases are a match to TRBD1. Trimming cost V 1 base and J 5 bases; bases outside gene matches: 7. The CDR3 runs 15 residues. Germline assignment: CDR1 LGHDT and CDR2 YNNKEL (reference sequence). CDR3 loop: CASSQGQGSITEAFF. The DNA of the CDR3 is TGTGCCAGCAGCCAAGGACAGGGATCTATAACTGAAGCTTTCTTT.

The rearrangement links TRBV6-6 to TRBJ2-2; 15 positions agree with TRBD2. V shed 4 bases, J shed 4 bases, and the junction held 7 bases outside the gene matches. Per the germline V gene, CDR1 is MNHNY and CDR2 is SVGAGI (reference sequence). The CDR3 has 18 residues. The CDR3 loop reads CASSFRTSGRAGTGELFF. CDR3 DNA: TGTGCCAGCAGTTTTAGGACTAGCGGGAGGGCAGGCACCGGGGAGCTGTTTTTT.

This clonotype came up a few times. The rearrangement joins TRBV9 to TRBJ2-1; D possibly corresponds to TRBD2 (6 bases). The germline gives CDR1 SGDLS, CDR2 YYNGEE. V was trimmed by 0 bases and J by 1 base, leaving 8 bases between them. The CDR3 has 15 amino acids. The CDR3 sequence is CASSVAGTSYNEQFF. The DNA for the CDR3 is TGTGCCAGCAGCGTAGCCGGGACTTCCTACAATGAGCAGTTCTTC.

The V gene is TRBV4-2, the J gene TRBJ2-7, with D possibly TRBD2 on 5 matching bases. Germline lookup yields CDR1 LGHNA and CDR2 YNFKEQ. V gave up 0 bases and J gave up 9 bases, with 12 bases separating them. The CDR3 totals 13 residues. The CDR3 here is CASSQDLAGGQYV. For the CDR3, the DNA is TGTGCCAGCAGCCAAGATCTGGCTGGAGGGCAGTACGTC.

This chain links TRBV9 with TRBJ2-3, with D perhaps TRBD1 (5 bases). Trimming left V 4 bases short and J 0 bases short, with 12 bases between. The CDR3 has 15 amino acids. CDR1 SGDLS and CDR2 YYNGEE come from the germline V gene. CDR3 residues: CASSSIGASTDTQYF. The CDR3, as DNA: TGTGCCAGCAGCTCCATAGGGGCTAGCACAGATACGCAGTATTTT.

The CDR3 is CASSLDFWGLEETQYF. The CDR3 nucleotides read TGTGCCAGCAGCTTAGATTTTTGGGGACTAGAAGAGACCCAGTACTTC. V usage is TRBV11-2 and J usage is TRBJ2-5; TRBD2 matches 8 bases. The V and J ends lost 0 bases and 3 bases, in that order; junction bases with no gene match: 6. The CDR3 is 16 amino acids. In germline, CDR1 is SGHAT, CDR2 FQNNGV.

This clonotype was observed a handful of times. The chain joins TRBV27 to TRBJ1-1; D is ambiguous. V shed 2 bases and J shed 3 bases, with 7 bases lying between them. The CDR3 covers 13 residues. Germline V gives CDR1 MNHEY, CDR2 SMNVEV (reference sequence). The CDR3 is CASSLTRDTEAFF. The CDR3, as DNA: TGTGCCAGCAGTTTAACCCGAGACACTGAAGCTTTCTTT.

The chain carries TRBV20-1 and TRBJ2-4, with 7 bases lining up with TRBD2. Germline V gene data show CDR1 as DFQATT and CDR2 as SNEGSKA (reference sequence). J gave up 0 bases and V 3 bases, and 11 bases lay outside the gene matches. The CDR3 is 17 residues long. This chain's CDR3 is CSARVVAGDLAKNIQYF. In DNA form, the CDR3 reads TGCAGTGCTAGGGTGGTAGCGGGCGATCTAGCCAAAAACATTCAGTACTTC.

This sequence joins TRBV7-2 and TRBJ1-1; D ambiguous. In germline, CDR1 is SGHTA, CDR2 FQGNSA. Trimming removed 10 bases at V and 0 bases at J, with 12 bases between. The CDR3 covers 13 residues. The DNA for the CDR3 is TGTGCCACCTTACAACACATGAACACTGAAGCTTTCTTT. This encodes CATLQHMNTEAFF. Full variable domain (rest looked up from reference TRBV7-2 and TRBJ1-1): GAGVSQSPSNKVTEKGKDVELRCDPISGHTALYWYRQSLGQGLEFLIYFQGNSAPDKSGLPSDRFSAERTGGSVSTLTIQRTQQEDSAVYLCATLQHMNTEAFFGQGTRLTVV.

The V and J genes are TRBV6-1 and TRBJ2-7, with D perhaps matching TRBD1 (6 bases). This CDR3 has 11 residues. Trimming left V 8 bases short and J 7 bases short, with 12 bases between. Germline V gene lookup returns CDR1 MNHNS and CDR2 SASEGT. The CDR3 coding sequence is TGTGCCAGCGCAGGGGTTCTGGAGCAGTACGTC. It is translated as CASAGVLEQYV.

The chain employs TRBV29-1 and TRBJ2-5; maybe TRBD2 (6 bases). This CDR3 is 12 amino acids long. Germline-derived CDR1 and CDR2 are SQVTM and ANQGSEA. The V end lost 7 bases, the J end lost 5 bases, and 14 bases lay between the germline ends. Here the CDR3 DNA reads TGCAGCGCCCGAGAGGGGAGGGAGACCCAGTACTTC. This sequence encodes CSAREGRETQYF.

This sequence joins TRBV9 and TRBJ2-1, with 8 bases fitting TRBD2. The V gene's germline CDR1 is SGDLS and CDR2 YYNGEE. V was pared by 2 bases and J by 6 bases, with 7 bases of the junction left unmatched. The CDR3 spans 15 residues. The CDR3 here is CASSVQAGAPNEQFF. DNA of the CDR3: TGTGCCAGCAGCGTTCAAGCGGGAGCTCCCAATGAGCAGTTCTTC.

J is TRBJ2-7 and V is TRBV4-2; possibly TRBD2 for D (5 bases). Trimming removed 0 bases from V and 2 bases from J, with 11 bases in between. Germline V gives CDR1 LGHNA, CDR2 YNFKEQ. The CDR3 has 15 residues. The CDR3 sequence is CASSQDLGGTYEQYF. In DNA, the CDR3 is TGTGCCAGCAGCCAAGATCTTGGAGGTACCTACGAGCAGTACTTC.